The next 27 T cell receptor beta chains were all read from a single sample in a study of shared clonotypes between healthy human individuals. The method was immunoSEQ multiplex PCR; TCRdb's version includes in-frame clones alone and lacks a portion of them. The sample consists of 300,000 to 400,000 clones, about 73% of them appearing once. Material for sequencing was memory CD4+ T cells sorted from blood. Subset described: CD45RA-negative fraction. The receptors were gathered from a man aged 30 to 39 in good health.

The genes are TRBV18 and TRBJ1-5; a weak D match, TRBD1 (5 bases). Germline V gene sequence: CDR1 KGHSH, CDR2 LQKENI. V was cut by 5 bases and J by 4 bases, with 15 bases left in between. This CDR3 contains 15 residues. This CDR3 reads CASSNTGGANQPQHF. In nucleotides, the CDR3 is TGTGCCAGCTCAAACACAGGTGGGGCTAATCAGCCCCAGCATTTT. The full variable domain, rest sourced from reference TRBV18 and TRBJ1-5, is NAGVMQNPRHLVRRRGQEARLRCSPMKGHSHVYWYRQLPEEGLKFMVYLQKENIIDESGMPKERFSAEFPKEGPSILRIQQVVRGDSAAYFCASSNTGGANQPQHFGDGTRLSIL.

The chain combines TRBV29-1 with TRBJ2-1, with 9 bases matching TRBD1. In germline, CDR1 is SQVTM, CDR2 ANQGSEA. This CDR3 contains 15 residues. After removal of 6 bases from V and 9 bases from J, the junction contained 15 bases not matched to a gene. The CDR3 sequence: CSVREGGTGSFEQFF. In DNA form, the CDR3 reads TGCAGCGTCCGAGAAGGTGGGACAGGGTCGTTTGAGCAGTTCTTC.

V and J are TRBV6-6 and TRBJ2-6, with D possibly TRBD2 on 7 matching bases. In germline, CDR1 is MNHNY, CDR2 SVGAGI (reference sequence). The V end was cut by 10 bases, the J end by 2 bases, with 12 bases between. The CDR3 loop spans 14 amino acids. The CDR3 spells CATMGGPGANVLTF. CDR3 bases: TGTGCCACCATGGGGGGGCCTGGGGCCAACGTCCTGACTTTC.

The chain links TRBV11-2 to TRBJ1-1; D may be TRBD1 (5 bases). Trimming shortened V by 4 bases and J by 0 bases, and 12 bases separated the two germline ends. The CDR3 is 15 residues long. In germline, CDR1 is SGHAT, CDR2 FQNNGV. This CDR3 reads CASSSLGTVNTEAFF. The CDR3 bases are TGTGCCAGCAGCTCTCTCGGGACGGTGAACACTGAAGCTTTCTTT. The full variable domain, rest sourced from reference TRBV11-2 and TRBJ1-1, is EAGVAQSPRYKIIEKRQSVAFWCNPISGHATLYWYQQILGQGPKLLIQFQNNGVVDDSQLPKDRFSAERLKGVDSTLKIQPAKLEDSAVYLCASSSLGTVNTEAFFGQGTRLTVV.

The rearrangement joins TRBV2 to TRBJ2-5; possibly TRBD1 or TRBD2 for D (5 bases each). V lost 8 bases to trimming and J lost 7 bases, with 11 bases between them. This CDR3 has 11 amino acids. Looked up from germline, CDR1 is SNHLY and CDR2 is FYNNEI. The CDR3 is CASRDRGTQYF. The CDR3 DNA reads TGTGCCAGCCGGGACCGGGGGACCCAGTACTTC.

CDR3 loop: CASSQYEPSSYNSPLHF. CDR3 DNA sequence: TGTGCCAGCTCCCAGTATGAACCGAGCTCCTATAATTCACCCCTCCACTTT. The V and J genes are TRBV18 and TRBJ1-6; D remains unclear. The CDR3 covers 17 residues. Germline CDR1 and CDR2: KGHSH and LQKENI. V lost 6 bases and J lost 0, with 15 bases in between.

V and J are TRBV9 and TRBJ2-2; perhaps TRBD2 as D (6 bases). Germline V CDR1 and CDR2: SGDLS, YYNGEE. The CDR3 loop spans 19 amino acids. V lost 4 bases and J lost 1, with 23 bases in between. The CDR3 coding sequence is TGTGCCAGCAGCTTAAACCGGGACTCACCCAACCTGAACACCGGGGAGCTGTTTTTT. Translated: CASSLNRDSPNLNTGELFF.

There are many counts of this clone. The chain has TRBV5-1 and TRBJ2-7; 10 bases match TRBD2. The ends lost 4 bases at V and 3 bases at J; junction bases unmatched: 7. CDR3 length: 15 residues. Germline CDR1 SGHRS, CDR2 YFSETQ. CDR3 coding DNA: TGCGCCAGCAGCCTAGATGGGACTAGCGTCTACGAGCAGTACTTC. Its protein product is CASSLDGTSVYEQYF.

This clone was counted a few times. The genes are TRBV7-9 and TRBJ1-2; TRBD1 is a possible D gene (5 bases). The V end was cut by 6 bases, the J end by 4 bases, with 18 bases between. There are 15 residues in the CDR3. The germline gives CDR1 SEHNR, CDR2 FQNEAQ (reference sequence). The DNA for the CDR3 is TGTGCCAGCAGTCCGCTGGGGGGACGGCTCTATGGCTACACCTTC. It encodes CASSPLGGRLYGYTF.

The gene calls are TRBV9 and TRBJ1-2; D is undetermined. With 3 bases removed from V and 3 bases from J, the gap between germline ends came to 12 bases. The germline V gene encodes CDR1 SGDLS and CDR2 YYNGEE. There are 14 residues in the CDR3. The CDR3 DNA sequence: TGTGCCAGCAGCGCAACGGGGAGCGACTATGGCTACACCTTC. Its translation: CASSATGSDYGYTF.

This clone was detected only a few times. The chain is built from TRBV5-4 and TRBJ1-4, with 10 bases aligning to TRBD1. From germline, CDR1 is SGHNT and CDR2 YYREEE (reference sequence). This CDR3 comprises 15 residues. Trimming at V came to 4 bases and at J to 8 bases, leaving 8 bases not matched to a gene. The DNA of the CDR3 is TGTGCCAGCAGCACCCGGACAGGGGGACTCGAAAAACTGTTTTTT. It is translated as CASSTRTGGLEKLFF.

Of note for this clone: The same CDR3 arises from other DNA sequences in this sample as well. CDR3 amino acids: CASSLGQLNTEAFF. CDR3 bases: TGTGCCAGCAGCTTGGGACAACTGAACACTGAAGCTTTCTTT. The rearrangement joins TRBV7-9 to TRBJ1-1, with D maybe TRBD1 (6 bases). There are 14 residues in the CDR3. Deletions cut 3 bases from V and 0 bases from J, with 8 bases between. CDR1 is SEHNR and CDR2 is FQNEAQ in the germline V gene (reference sequence).

The rearrangement links TRBV11-2 to TRBJ2-3; possibly TRBD2 for D (7 bases). This CDR3 spans 16 amino acids. Between the trimmed V and J ends, which lost 1 base and 5 bases, there was a span of 16 bases. Germline V gene lookup returns CDR1 SGHAT and CDR2 FQNNGV. The CDR3 loop is CASSLARGRKGDTQYF. The CDR3 coding sequence is TGTGCCAGCAGCTTAGCGCGGGGGCGGAAGGGAGATACGCAGTATTTT. The complete variable domain, with remaining parts taken from reference TRBV11-2 and TRBJ2-3, reads EAGVAQSPRYKIIEKRQSVAFWCNPISGHATLYWYQQILGQGPKLLIQFQNNGVVDDSQLPKDRFSAERLKGVDSTLKIQPAKLEDSAVYLCASSLARGRKGDTQYFGPGTRLTVL.

The genes are TRBV2 and TRBJ1-2; D is unclear. Per the germline V gene, CDR1 is SNHLY and CDR2 is FYNNEI. The CDR3 sequence is 14 residues long. Trimming shortened V by 2 bases and J by 4 bases, and 11 bases separated the two germline ends. CDR3: CASSELVRSYGYTF. CDR3 sequence (DNA): TGTGCCAGCAGTGAATTGGTCCGAAGCTATGGCTACACCTTC.

This clone showed up just a few times. V is TRBV4-1 and J is TRBJ1-2; the match to TRBD1 covers 11 bases. This CDR3 comprises 15 residues. Germline trimming cut 4 bases from V and 2 bases from J; bases unmatched to any gene: 3. Per the germline V gene, CDR1 is MGHRA and CDR2 is YSYEKL. The CDR3 spells CASSLRTGGNYGYTF. For the CDR3, the DNA is TGCGCCAGCAGCCTCCGGACAGGGGGCAACTATGGCTACACCTTC.

The sample holds one count of this clone. The chain is built from TRBV2 and TRBJ2-1; tentatively, D is TRBD2 (5 bases). Trimming left V 3 bases short and J 9 bases short, with 9 bases between. The CDR3 has 12 residues. The germline V gene encodes CDR1 SNHLY and CDR2 FYNNEI. CDR3 coding DNA: TGTGCCAGCAGTGACCCGGGGATTGAGCAGTTCTTC. This gives the protein CASSDPGIEQFF.

The chain links TRBV7-2 to TRBJ2-1; D is perhaps TRBD2 (5 bases). V lost 0 bases and J lost 7, with 7 bases in between. Germline CDR1 is SGHTA and CDR2 is FQGNSA. The CDR3 spans 13 residues. CDR3 amino acids: CASSLASGNEQFF. CDR3 in DNA: TGTGCCAGCAGCTTAGCGTCGGGGAATGAGCAGTTCTTC.

The V and J genes are TRBV5-1 and TRBJ1-2; D gene unclear. Germline V gene data show CDR1 as SGHRS and CDR2 as YFSETQ. The CDR3 extends over 14 amino acids. V lost 2 bases and J 0 bases, leaving 8 bases between the germline ends. The CDR3 spells CASSLGDPNYGYTF. DNA for the CDR3: TGCGCCAGCAGCTTAGGAGATCCTAACTATGGCTACACCTTC.

This clone was recorded at least ten times. The chain has TRBV7-8 and TRBJ2-2, with a tentative D call TRBD2 (6 bases). The CDR3 consists of 19 residues. Per the germline V gene, CDR1 is SGHVS and CDR2 is FQNEAQ. Trimming removed 3 bases at V and 5 bases at J, with 25 bases between. CDR3 amino acids: CASSLEGRARGWGTGELFF. The CDR3, as DNA: TGTGCCAGCAGCTTGGAGGGACGGGCTAGAGGTTGGGGGACCGGGGAGCTGTTTTTT. The full variable domain, completed using reference TRBV7-8 and TRBJ2-2, is GAGVSQSPRYKVAKRGQDVALRCDPISGHVSLFWYQQALGQGPEFLTYFQNEAQLDKSGLPSDRFFAERPEGSVSTLKIQRTQQEDSAVYLCASSLEGRARGWGTGELFFGEGSRLTVL.

V gene TRBV7-6 combines with J gene TRBJ2-1; the match to TRBD1 covers 8 bases. J lost 5 bases, V lost 7 bases, and 7 bases had no gene match. This CDR3 contains 14 residues. Germline V lookup: CDR1 SGHVS, CDR2 FNYEAQ. CDR3 DNA sequence: TGTGCCAGCATGGCTGGACAGGGAAACAATGAGCAGTTCTTC. Translation: CASMAGQGNNEQFF.

The chain recombines TRBV10-3 with TRBJ2-5, with D perhaps matching TRBD1 (6 bases). This CDR3 is 14 amino acids long. With 2 bases removed from V and 2 bases from J, the gap between germline ends came to 9 bases. CDR1 is ENHRY, CDR2 SYGVKD, per germline. CDR3 amino acids: CAISERQEQETQYF. CDR3 nucleotide sequence: TGTGCCATCAGTGAGCGACAGGAACAAGAGACCCAGTACTTC.

V gene TRBV6-1 combines with J gene TRBJ2-7, with D tentatively TRBD2 (7 bases). The CDR3 extends over 13 amino acids. Germline values: CDR1 MNHNS, CDR2 SASEGT. V was cut by 6 bases and J by 4 bases, with 13 bases left in between. The CDR3 DNA reads as TGTGCCAGCAGACGGGGGGCGGATTACGAGCAGTACTTC. Its protein is CASRRGADYEQYF.

This clone has just a few counts. The rearrangement joins TRBV5-1 to TRBJ1-4, with 7 bases identical to TRBD1. The CDR3 length is 13 residues. Germline lookup yields CDR1 SGHRS and CDR2 YFSETQ. The V gene end was trimmed by 4 bases and the J gene end by 7 bases; junction bases not matched to a gene: 4. The CDR3 protein is CASSGQEGEKLFF. The CDR3 nucleotides read TGCGCCAGCAGCGGACAGGAAGGTGAAAAACTGTTTTTT.

This clone was recorded many times. The chain employs TRBV7-2 and TRBJ1-2; D call uncertain. The CDR3 is made up of 13 amino acids. The V end was cut by 5 bases, the J end by 4 bases, with 11 bases between. Germline V gene lookup returns CDR1 SGHTA and CDR2 FQGNSA. The DNA for the CDR3 is TGTGCCAGCAGCCGGGAGTTCGGCTATGGCTACACCTTC. Translating it yields CASSREFGYGYTF.

The chain has TRBV11-3 and TRBJ2-1; TRBD1 is a possible D gene (6 bases). Germline V gene data show CDR1 as SGHNT and CDR2 as YENEEA. This CDR3 spans 13 amino acids. V was pared by 5 bases and J by 7 bases, with 12 bases between. The CDR3 reads CASSPDRQNEQFF. DNA of the CDR3: TGTGCCAGCAGCCCCGACAGGCAGAATGAGCAGTTCTTC.

The genes are TRBV28 and TRBJ2-7; D is unresolved. Trimming pared 3 bases from V and 7 bases from J, leaving 7 bases between. Germline CDR1 is MDHEN and CDR2 is SYDVKM. The CDR3 spans 11 residues. CDR3 bases: TGTGCCAGCAGTTTGAATGGGGAGCAGTACTTC. As protein: CASSLNGEQYF.

This sequence joins TRBV5-1 and TRBJ1-1; D possibly corresponds to TRBD1 (6 bases). This CDR3 has 15 residues. Per germline, CDR1 SGHRS and CDR2 YFSETQ. Between the trimmed V and J ends, which lost 4 bases and 7 bases, there was a span of 20 bases. The CDR3 nucleotides are TGCGCCAGCAGCGAAGGGCTGGGGGCCGTCGATGAAGCTTTCTTT. Its translation: CASSEGLGAVDEAFF.